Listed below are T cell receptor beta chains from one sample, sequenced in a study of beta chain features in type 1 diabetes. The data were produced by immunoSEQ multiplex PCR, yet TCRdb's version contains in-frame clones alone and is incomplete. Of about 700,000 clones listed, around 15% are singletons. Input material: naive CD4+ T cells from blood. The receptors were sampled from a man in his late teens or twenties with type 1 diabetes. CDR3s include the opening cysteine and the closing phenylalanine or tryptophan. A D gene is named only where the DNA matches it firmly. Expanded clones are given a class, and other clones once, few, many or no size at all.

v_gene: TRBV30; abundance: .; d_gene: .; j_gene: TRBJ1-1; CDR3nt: TGTGCCTGGAGTGTACTGATGAACACTGAAGCTTTCTTT; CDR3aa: CAWSVLMNTEAFF
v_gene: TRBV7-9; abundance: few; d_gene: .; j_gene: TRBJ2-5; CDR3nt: TGTGCCAGCAGCTTTTCCGAGACCCAGTACTTC; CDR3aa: CASSFSETQYF
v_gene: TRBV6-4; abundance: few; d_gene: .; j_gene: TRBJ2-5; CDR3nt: TGTGCCAGCAACGATCGGGACTCGCAAGCGAAAGAGACCCAGTACTTC; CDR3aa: CASNDRDSQAKETQYF
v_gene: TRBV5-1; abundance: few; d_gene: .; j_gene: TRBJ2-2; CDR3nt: TGCGCCAGCAGCTTGGAGGGTCAGGGAACCGGGGAGCTGTTTTTT; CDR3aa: CASSLEGQGTGELFF
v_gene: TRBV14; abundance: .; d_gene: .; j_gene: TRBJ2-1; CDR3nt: TGTGCCAGCAGCCCTTGGGGGGGCCGATCCTACAATGAGCAGTTCTTC; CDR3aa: CASSPWGGRSYNEQFF
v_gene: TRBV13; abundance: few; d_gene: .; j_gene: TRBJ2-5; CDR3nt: TGTGCCAGCAGCTTCCGGGACTGGCAAGAGACCCAGTACTTC; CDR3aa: CASSFRDWQETQYF
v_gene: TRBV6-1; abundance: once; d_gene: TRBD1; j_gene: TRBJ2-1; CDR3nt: TGTGCCAGCAGTGAAGCGCTTCAGGGGGATGAGCAGTTCTTC; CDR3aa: CASSEALQGDEQFF
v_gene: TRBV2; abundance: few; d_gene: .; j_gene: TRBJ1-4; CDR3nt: TGTGCCAGCAGTGCGGCGGGTGAAAAACTGTTTTTT; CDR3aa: CASSAAGEKLFF
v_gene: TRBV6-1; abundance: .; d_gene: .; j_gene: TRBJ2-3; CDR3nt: TGTGCCAGCAGTGAAGGGGGTCATCCGCAGTGGGATACGCAGTATTTT; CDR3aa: CASSEGGHPQWDTQYF
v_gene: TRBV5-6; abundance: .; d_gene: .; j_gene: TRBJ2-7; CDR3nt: TGTGCCAGCAGGGACCGGGACACCACCTACGAGCAGTACTTC; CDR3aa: CASRDRDTTYEQYF
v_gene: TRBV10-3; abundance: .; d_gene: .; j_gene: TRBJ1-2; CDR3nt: TGTGCCATCAGGGGCCTCATAAACTATGGCTACACCTTC; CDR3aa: CAIRGLINYGYTF
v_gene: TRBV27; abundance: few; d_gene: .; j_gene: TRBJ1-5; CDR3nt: TGTGCCAGCAGTACGGAAGGGTTTCGCAATCAGCCCCAGCATTTT; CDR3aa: CASSTEGFRNQPQHF
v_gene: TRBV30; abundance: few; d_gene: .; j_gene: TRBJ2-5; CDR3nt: TGTGCCTGGAGTGTAGTGGAGACCCAGTACTTC; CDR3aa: CAWSVVETQYF
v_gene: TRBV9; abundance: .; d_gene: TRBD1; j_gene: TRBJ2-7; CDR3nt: TGTGCCAGCAGCGTAGCATGGGGACAGGGAGGTTCCTACGAGCAGTACTTC; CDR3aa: CASSVAWGQGGSYEQYF
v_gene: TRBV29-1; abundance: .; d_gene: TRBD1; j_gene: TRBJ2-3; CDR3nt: TGCAGCGGCCCGGGACAGGGATCCCCAGATACGCAGTATTTT; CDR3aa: CSGPGQGSPDTQYF
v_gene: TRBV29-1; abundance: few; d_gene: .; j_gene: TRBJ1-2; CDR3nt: TGCAGCGTTGAAATAGGGTTAGGCTATGGCTACACCTTC; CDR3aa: CSVEIGLGYGYTF
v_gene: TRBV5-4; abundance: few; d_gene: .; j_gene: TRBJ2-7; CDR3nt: TGTGCCAGCAGCCTCTCGAGGACGGATCGCTACGAGCAGTACTTC; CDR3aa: CASSLSRTDRYEQYF
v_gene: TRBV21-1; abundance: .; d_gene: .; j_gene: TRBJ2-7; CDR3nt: TGTGCCAGCAGAGGTATTGCCTACGAGCAGTACTTC; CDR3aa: CASRGIAYEQYF
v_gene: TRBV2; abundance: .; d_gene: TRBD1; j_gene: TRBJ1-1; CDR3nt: TGTGCCAGCAGTGGGGACAGGGGCATGAACACTGAAGCTTTCTTT; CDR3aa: CASSGDRGMNTEAFF
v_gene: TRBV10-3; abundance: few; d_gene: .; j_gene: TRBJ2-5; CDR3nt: TGTGCCATCAGTGAGTCGTTAGGGACCAGCGAGACCCAGTACTTC; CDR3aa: CAISESLGTSETQYF
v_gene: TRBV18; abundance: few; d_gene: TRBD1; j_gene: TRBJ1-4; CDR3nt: TGTGCCAGCTCAGTAGGGACAGGGCGTGAATCTGAAAAACTGTTTTTT; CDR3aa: CASSVGTGRESEKLFF
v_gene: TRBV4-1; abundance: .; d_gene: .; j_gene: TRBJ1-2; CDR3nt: TGCGCCAGCAGCCAAGATCGCAGGGATGGCTACACCTTC; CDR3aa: CASSQDRRDGYTF
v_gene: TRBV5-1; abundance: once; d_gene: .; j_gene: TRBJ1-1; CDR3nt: TGCGCCAGCAGCTTGGTGGCAGGGAAGGAAACTGAAGCTTTCTTT; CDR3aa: CASSLVAGKETEAFF
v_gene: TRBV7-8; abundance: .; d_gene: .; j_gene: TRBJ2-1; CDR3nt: TGTGCCAGCAGCACCCGACCTAGGGATGAGCAGTTCTTC; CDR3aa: CASSTRPRDEQFF
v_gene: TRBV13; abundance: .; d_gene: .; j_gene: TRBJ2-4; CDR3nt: TGTGCCAGCAGCTTAGGAGGGGGAAACATTCAGTACTTC; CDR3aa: CASSLGGGNIQYF
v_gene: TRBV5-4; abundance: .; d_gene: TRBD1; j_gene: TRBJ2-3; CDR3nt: TGTGCCAGCAGCCCCGGGACAGGGGGCCCAGATACGCAGTATTTT; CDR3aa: CASSPGTGGPDTQYF
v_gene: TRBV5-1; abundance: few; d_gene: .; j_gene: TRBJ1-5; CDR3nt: TGCGCCAGCAGGGGGGGAGCCCAGCATTTT; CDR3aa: CASRGGAQHF
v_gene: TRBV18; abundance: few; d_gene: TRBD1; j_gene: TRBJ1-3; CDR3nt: TGTGCCAGCTCACCGACCGCCGGACAGGGAAGAAACACCATATATTTT; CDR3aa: CASSPTAGQGRNTIYF
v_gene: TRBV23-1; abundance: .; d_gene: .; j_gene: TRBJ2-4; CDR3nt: TGCGCCAGCAGTTTCAGAGGGGGTCTAGCCAAAAACATTCAGTACTTC; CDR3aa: CASSFRGGLAKNIQYF
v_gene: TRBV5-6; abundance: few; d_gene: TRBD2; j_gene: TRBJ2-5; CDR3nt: TGTGCCAGCACCATCGCCCCTAGCGGGGCGTACCAAGAGACCCAGTACTTC; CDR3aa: CASTIAPSGAYQETQYF
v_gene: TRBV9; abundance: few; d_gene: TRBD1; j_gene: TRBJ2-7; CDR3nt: TGTGCCAGCAGCGTAGGGACAGGGGGCCTTTACGAGCAGTACTTC; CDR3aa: CASSVGTGGLYEQYF
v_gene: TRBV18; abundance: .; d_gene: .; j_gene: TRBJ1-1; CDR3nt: TGTGCCAGCTCACCACAGGGTCAGCTTAGGGCTGAAGCTTTCTTT; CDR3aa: CASSPQGQLRAEAFF
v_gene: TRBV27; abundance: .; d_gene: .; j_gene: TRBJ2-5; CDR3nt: TGTGCCAGCAGTTTATTCGAGACCCAGTACTTC; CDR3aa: CASSLFETQYF
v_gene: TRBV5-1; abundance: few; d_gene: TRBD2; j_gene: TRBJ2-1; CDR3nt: TGCGCCAGCAGCTTAAGCGGGGGGGCCTACAATGAGCAGTTCTTC; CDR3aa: CASSLSGGAYNEQFF
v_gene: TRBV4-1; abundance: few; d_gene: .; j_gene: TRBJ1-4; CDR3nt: TGCGCCAGCAGCCAAGGGCGGGGTGAAAAACTGTTTTTT; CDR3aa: CASSQGRGEKLFF
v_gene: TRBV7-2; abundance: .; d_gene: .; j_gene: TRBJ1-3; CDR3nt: TGTGCCAGCAGCTCCACCGGGGGGGCAATCTCTGGAAACACCATATATTTT; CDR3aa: CASSSTGGAISGNTIYF
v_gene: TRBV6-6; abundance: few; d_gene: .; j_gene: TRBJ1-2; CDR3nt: TGTGCCACCCGTCCGGGGGGACGGGATGGCTACACCTTC; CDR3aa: CATRPGGRDGYTF